This T cell receptor beta chain was retrieved from a study of shared clonotypes between healthy human individuals. For the study at large: Used for every donor were three CD4 naive, three CD4 memory, two CD8 naive and one CD8 memory plate.

V was pared by 0 bases and J by 7 bases, with 13 bases between. Germline V CDR1 and CDR2: MNHNY, SVGAGI (reference sequence). The CDR3 consists of 14 residues. Naive CD4+ cells were CD45RA-selected; the remaining cells were memory. Sequencing used immunoSEQ multiplex PCR; TCRdb keeps in-frame clones, though not all of them. The sample records around 1.1 million clones, about 80% being singletons. As for this clone: The antigen is unknown.

Study outcomes and limitations: The expectation was that sequencing depth would affect clonotype sharing among donors. In general, naive subsets displayed greater estimated richness than memory subsets did.

The sequence derives from a man younger than 35 in good health. Some clones in this sample may be carry-over from other donors' samples. The gene calls are TRBV6-6 and TRBJ2-7; D is ambiguous. Sequencing was carried out using memory CD4+ T cells from PBMCs. Subset meaning: CD45RA-negative fraction. CDR3 loop: CASSYSHPRMEQYF. In nucleotides, the CDR3 is TGTGCCAGCAGTTACTCGCACCCTCGGATGGAGCAGTACTTC.